This TCR beta chain comes out of a study of blood T cell repertoires in COVID-19. For the study at large: The analysed material was cDNA or gDNA that came from T cells, B-cell-depleted T cells, or PBMCs.

V shed 6 bases and J shed 6 bases, with 14 bases lying between them. Germline CDR1 SGHRS, CDR2 YFSETQ. The CDR3 has 13 amino acids. Per the study methods: By means of reference gene primer amplification, nucleated cell counts were estimated. Data came from immunoSEQ multiplex PCR; TCRdb stores just in-frame clones and leaves some out. V and J calls and clone size come straight from that table; D and trimming were deduced from the DNA. The sample has 100,000 or so clones, approximately 85% seen once. This chain joins TRBV5-1 and TRBJ2-3; weak D call: TRBD2 (5 bases). Sample: peripheral blood. This receptor was identified in a man aged 45-65 years with acute or convalescent COVID-19. CDR3 nucleotide sequence: TGCGCCAGCACCCTCGGGATTTGGGATACGCAGTATTTT. Protein sequence: CASTLGIWDTQYF.